One sample yielded the 30 T cell receptor beta chains listed below, sequenced in a study of shared clonotypes between healthy human individuals. Generated by immunoSEQ multiplex PCR, the TCRdb table keeps only in-frame clones and is missing some. Of about 460,000 clones in the sample, around 77% are singletons; the top ten hold around 12%. Source material: PBMCs. Receptors originate from a woman aged 40 to 50 in good health. Some clones in this sample may be carry-over from other donors' samples.

This clone was observed at least ten times. The same CDR3 also results from other DNA sequences found in this sample. The J gene is TRBJ2-1, the V gene TRBV6-1, with D maybe TRBD1 (5 bases). The germline gives CDR1 MNHNS, CDR2 SASEGT. Trimming left V 6 bases short and J 2 bases short, with 8 bases between. This CDR3 has 13 residues. This CDR3 is CASRLTAYNEQFF. In DNA, the CDR3 is TGTGCCAGCAGGTTGACAGCCTACAATGAGCAGTTCTTC.

The chain uses TRBV7-2 and TRBJ2-5, with 10 bases fitting TRBD2. The CDR3 length is 16 residues. Losses at the gene ends were 6 bases for V and 1 base for J; bases not matched to a gene: 8. Germline V lookup: CDR1 SGHTA, CDR2 FQGNSA. CDR3 nucleotide sequence: TGTGCCAGCAGTTCAAGGACTAGCGGATTCCAAGAGACCCAGTACTTC. Amino acids: CASSSRTSGFQETQYF.

The chain uses TRBV29-1 and TRBJ2-5; no definite D call. With 5 bases removed from V and 1 base from J, the gap between germline ends came to 8 bases. This CDR3 spans 12 amino acids. Germline CDR1 SQVTM, CDR2 ANQGSEA. As DNA, the CDR3 is TGCAGCGTTCTGCCGACCCAAGAGACCCAGTACTTC. Translated: CSVLPTQETQYF.

Of note for this clone: Other DNA variants within this sample encode the same CDR3. The chain joins TRBV7-3 to TRBJ2-7; the D gene is possibly TRBD2 (6 bases). The CDR3 contains 14 residues. Germline V gives CDR1 SGHTA, CDR2 FQGTGA. The V gene lost 1 base and the J gene lost 2 bases, with 9 bases spanning the gap. The CDR3 here is CASSLNPGAYEQYF. CDR3 coding DNA: TGTGCCAGCAGCTTAAACCCGGGGGCCTACGAGCAGTACTTC.

The chain employs TRBV9 and TRBJ2-3, with 8 bases identical to TRBD2. The CDR3 consists of 18 residues. Unmatched junction bases numbered 13, after V lost 0 bases and J lost 4 bases. Germline lookup yields CDR1 SGDLS and CDR2 YYNGEE. CDR3 bases: TGTGCCAGCAGCGTAGTTAGCGGGAACTCGACCCCCTCAGATACGCAGTATTTT. Its protein product is CASSVVSGNSTPSDTQYF.

The gene calls are TRBV28 and TRBJ1-2; 8 positions agree with TRBD1. V gave up 7 bases and J gave up 1 base; unmatched junction bases: 8. The germline CDR1 and CDR2 sequences are MDHEN and SYDVKM. CDR3 length equals 15 residues. Here the CDR3 DNA reads TGTGCCAGCACCCCATTGGGACAGGATAACTATGGCTACACCTTC. This sequence encodes CASTPLGQDNYGYTF.

This clone has ten or more counts. The chain recombines TRBV5-4 with TRBJ2-1; D gene uncertain. The germline gives CDR1 SGHNT, CDR2 YYREEE (reference sequence). CDR3 length equals 15 residues. The V and J ends lost 7 bases and 0 bases respectively, with 14 bases between them. The CDR3 loop is CASATQVLSYNEQFF. The CDR3 DNA reads as TGTGCCAGCGCCACCCAGGTGCTCTCCTACAATGAGCAGTTCTTC.

This chain links TRBV5-1 with TRBJ1-3, with D possibly being TRBD1 (5 bases). The germline V and J ends were trimmed by 0 bases and 2 bases, with 21 bases remaining between them. From germline, CDR1 is SGHRS and CDR2 YFSETQ. The CDR3 is made up of 19 amino acids. In DNA, the CDR3 is TGCGCCAGCAGCTTGGTTGGGGGGACCCTCAGGGCCCCTGGAAACACCATATATTTT. Translated, it gives CASSLVGGTLRAPGNTIYF.

This chain connects TRBV5-1 to TRBJ1-1, with D possibly being TRBD1 (6 bases). This CDR3 is 14 amino acids long. CDR1 and CDR2 (germline): SGHRS, YFSETQ. V was shortened by 6 bases and J by 3 bases, with 15 bases between the two germline ends. The CDR3 here is CASIRGAGDTEAFF. The CDR3 coding sequence is TGCGCCAGCATAAGGGGCGCAGGGGACACTGAAGCTTTCTTT.

This chain joins TRBV6-6 and TRBJ2-1; 10 bases map to TRBD1. The V and J ends lost 6 bases and 6 bases, in that order; junction bases with no gene match: 8. CDR3 length equals 15 residues. Per the germline V gene, CDR1 is MNHNY and CDR2 is SVGAGI (reference sequence). CDR3 in DNA: TGTGCCAGCAGCCCCAGACAGGGGGCCGGCAATGAGCAGTTCTTC. The encoded protein is CASSPRQGAGNEQFF.

This clone was detected once. Written as DNA, the CDR3 is TGTGCCAGCAGGGCTACTAGCGGGAGGGAGTGGACCCAGTACTTC. It yields the protein CASRATSGREWTQYF. The chain couples TRBV11-2 to TRBJ2-5; 13 bases line up with TRBD2. Trimming at V came to 6 bases and at J to 7 bases, leaving 8 bases not matched to a gene. Germline V gene lookup returns CDR1 SGHAT and CDR2 FQNNGV. The CDR3 has 15 residues.

The rearrangement joins TRBV7-8 to TRBJ2-7; 7 bases align to TRBD2. Germline V gives CDR1 SGHVS, CDR2 FQNEAQ. J lost 0 bases, V lost 0 bases, and 2 bases had no gene match. The length of the CDR3 is 15 residues. CDR3 sequence: CASSLAGGSSYEQYF. The CDR3 DNA reads TGTGCCAGCAGCTTAGCCGGCGGGAGCTCCTACGAGCAGTACTTC.

This sequence joins TRBV2 and TRBJ2-7; no clear D gene. V was pared by 6 bases and J by 3 bases, with 3 bases between. The length of the CDR3 is 10 residues. Germline CDR1 SNHLY, CDR2 FYNNEI. The CDR3 coding sequence is TGTGCCAGCAGGGGCTACGAGCAGTACTTC. Encoded protein: CASRGYEQYF.

The rearrangement links TRBV10-3 to TRBJ2-7; D ambiguous. The CDR3 loop spans 14 amino acids. CDR1 ENHRY and CDR2 SYGVKD come from the germline V gene. Trimming stripped 8 bases from V and 2 bases from J, with 16 bases between. The CDR3 region has the DNA TGTGCCATCGGTGCGACCGTCCCAACCTACGAGCAGTACTTC. It encodes CAIGATVPTYEQYF.

Remarks on this clone: This sequence is one base from a far larger clone and is likely a read error. This sample also contains other DNA sequences that code for the same CDR3. This rearrangement joins TRBV27 to TRBJ2-7; 8 positions agree with TRBD1. Germline V gene lookup returns CDR1 MNHEY and CDR2 SMNVEV (reference sequence). The CDR3 consists of 15 residues. The V segment lost 4 bases and the J segment 11 bases; nucleotides outside the gene matches: 16. Here the CDR3 reads CASSSLSGQGRIKYF. CDR3 nucleotides: TGTGCCAGCAGTTCCCTCTCCGGACAGGGAAGAATAAAGTACTTC.

Of note for this clone: Being one base from a much bigger clone, this may be a read error. The J gene is TRBJ2-1, the V gene TRBV4-3; 7 nucleotides align to TRBD2. The CDR3 extends over 14 amino acids. With 2 bases clipped from V and 10 bases from J, the junction kept 8 bases outside the gene matches. Germline CDR1 and CDR2: LGHNA and YSLEER. The CDR3: CASSQLLTGGEQFF. The CDR3 coding sequence is TGCGCCAGCAGCCAACTACTAACGGGAGGCGAGCAGTTCTTC.

In DNA, the CDR3 is TGTGCCAGCAGCGTAGGAGGACTAGGCAGTAGGACAGATACGCAGTATTTT. It is translated as CASSVGGLGSRTDTQYF. V gene TRBV9 combines with J gene TRBJ2-3; 7 bases map to TRBD2. This CDR3 comprises 17 residues. V gave up 0 bases and J gave up 3 bases; unmatched junction bases: 10. The V gene's germline CDR1 is SGDLS and CDR2 YYNGEE.

Details on this clone: The sample has other DNA sequences that encode this CDR3 too. The J gene is TRBJ2-7, the V gene TRBV7-2; D gene unclear. The V end lost 4 bases, the J end lost 1 base, and 8 bases lay between the germline ends. The CDR3 runs 13 residues. Germline CDR1 and CDR2: SGHTA and FQGNSA. CDR3 sequence reads: CASSSLVSYEQYF. CDR3 DNA: TGTGCCAGCAGCTCGCTGGTGTCCTACGAGCAGTACTTC.

Comments on this clone: A far larger clone lies a single base away; this is likely a read error. V is TRBV25-1 and J is TRBJ1-3; TRBD1 is a possible D gene (5 bases). Germline V gene sequence: CDR1 MGHDK, CDR2 SYGVNS. The CDR3 sequence is 15 residues long. Trimming left V 1 base short and J 2 bases short, with 9 bases between. CDR3 nucleotides: TGTGCCAGCAGTGAATTCAGGGTCCCTGGAAACACCATATATTTT. Amino acid sequence: CASSEFRVPGNTIYF. The full variable domain, its missing parts supplied by reference TRBV25-1 and TRBJ1-3, is EADIYQTPRYLVIGTGKKITLECSQTMGHDKMYWYQQDPGMELHLIHYSYGVNSTEKGDLSSESTVSRIRTEHFPLTLESARPSHTSQYLCASSEFRVPGNTIYFGEGSWLTVV.

The rearrangement links TRBV5-1 to TRBJ2-5; TRBD2 aligns across 9 bases. This CDR3 has 16 amino acids. CDR1 is SGHRS, CDR2 YFSETQ, per germline. Trimming removed 3 bases from V and 5 bases from J; junction bases left unmatched: 11. CDR3 nucleotide sequence: TGCGCCAGCAGCTCCGCGATAGCGGGAGCGTCGGAGACCCAGTACTTC. As protein: CASSSAIAGASETQYF.

This chain connects TRBV7-8 to TRBJ2-7; 8 nucleotides align to TRBD2. The germline gives CDR1 SGHVS, CDR2 FQNEAQ. This CDR3 spans 14 amino acids. Losses at the gene ends were 3 bases for V and 0 bases for J; bases not matched to a gene: 1. The CDR3 bases are TGTGCCAGCAGCTTTAGCGGGACCTCCTACGAGCAGTACTTC. Protein sequence: CASSFSGTSYEQYF. The full variable domain, its missing parts supplied by reference TRBV7-8 and TRBJ2-7, is GAGVSQSPRYKVAKRGQDVALRCDPISGHVSLFWYQQALGQGPEFLTYFQNEAQLDKSGLPSDRFFAERPEGSVSTLKIQRTQQEDSAVYLCASSFSGTSYEQYFGPGTRLTVT.

V is TRBV11-2 and J is TRBJ1-4, with no clear D. CDR1 SGHAT and CDR2 FQNNGV come from the germline V gene. This CDR3 is 13 amino acids long. The ends were cut back, 0 bases at V and 10 bases at J, with 9 bases in the middle. The CDR3 sequence is CASSLDRPAKLFF. As DNA, the CDR3 is TGTGCCAGCAGCTTAGACCGGCCGGCAAAACTGTTTTTT.

The chain combines TRBV19 with TRBJ1-2, with D unclear. With 1 base removed from V and 0 bases from J, the gap between germline ends came to 15 bases. Germline-derived CDR1 and CDR2 are LNHDA and SQIVND (reference sequence). The length of the CDR3 is 17 residues. CDR3 coding DNA: TGTGCCAGTAGTATAGGGTTCGGACGGCAAGCTAACTATGGCTACACCTTC. The encoded protein is CASSIGFGRQANYGYTF.

This rearrangement joins TRBV30 to TRBJ2-7; D perhaps matches TRBD1 (6 bases). The germline V and J ends were trimmed by 0 bases and 5 bases, with 14 bases remaining between them. Per the germline V gene, CDR1 is GTSNPN and CDR2 is SVGIG (reference sequence). This CDR3 is built from 14 residues. The CDR3 is CAWSVTRGWDEQYF. Here the CDR3 DNA reads TGTGCCTGGAGTGTAACCAGGGGTTGGGACGAGCAGTACTTC. Using reference TRBV30 and TRBJ2-7 for the parts outside the CDR3, the full variable domain is SQTIHQWPATLVQPVGSPLSLECTVEGTSNPNLYWYRQAAGRGLQLLFYSVGIGQISSEVPQNLSASRPQDRQFILSSKKLLLSDSGFYLCAWSVTRGWDEQYFGPGTRLTVT.

With regard to this clone: The sample contains more than one DNA sequence encoding this CDR3. The rearrangement links TRBV18 to TRBJ2-7, with 13 positions matching TRBD2. The CDR3 has 15 amino acids. Unmatched junction bases numbered 2, after V lost 3 bases and J lost 3 bases. Germline V gene sequence: CDR1 KGHSH, CDR2 LQKENI. In DNA, the CDR3 is TGTGCCAGCTCACCCGGACTAGCGGGAGTCTACGAGCAGTACTTC. Its translation is CASSPGLAGVYEQYF.

The rearrangement links TRBV5-1 to TRBJ1-2, with a weak D call TRBD1 (5 bases). Germline CDR1 is SGHRS and CDR2 is YFSETQ. CDR3 length: 16 residues. Trimming removed 0 bases at V and 0 bases at J, with 12 bases between. CDR3 bases: TGCGCCAGCAGCTTGGGGAATACAGGTACTAACTATGGCTACACCTTC. It is translated as CASSLGNTGTNYGYTF.

The chain employs TRBV29-1 and TRBJ2-7, with D unclear. Germline V CDR1 and CDR2: SQVTM, ANQGSEA. This CDR3 comprises 14 residues. V gave up 0 bases and J gave up 2 bases, with 11 bases separating them. The CDR3 is CSVEDRRITYEQYF. CDR3 sequence (DNA): TGCAGCGTTGAAGATCGCAGGATTACCTACGAGCAGTACTTC.

On this clone: This clone may be a read error of a much larger clone one base away. The chain couples TRBV7-6 to TRBJ1-1; D is perhaps TRBD1 (5 bases). Germline CDR1 reads SGHVS; CDR2 reads FNYEAQ. CDR3 length: 15 amino acids. CDR3 sequence (DNA): TGTACCAGCAGTAGCAGGGCCAGGTGGGACACTGAAGCTTTCTTT. Its protein is CTSSSRARWDTEAFF.

The rearrangement joins TRBV6-4 to TRBJ2-3; no reliable D call. Trimming pared 4 bases from V and 0 bases from J, leaving 14 bases between. The CDR3 length is 16 residues. Germline V CDR1 and CDR2: MRHNA, SNTAGT. CDR3 coding DNA: TGTGCCAGCAGTGTTGGTCCTACAATAAGCACAGATACGCAGTATTTT. It specifies CASSVGPTISTDTQYF.

This chain joins TRBV10-2 and TRBJ1-1; no definite D call. The CDR3 has 13 residues. Germline V gives CDR1 WSHSY, CDR2 SAAADI. The V end lost 3 bases, the J end lost 0 bases, and 5 bases lay between the germline ends. The CDR3 loop is CASSDTMNTEAFF. CDR3 DNA: TGCGCCAGCAGTGATACTATGAACACTGAAGCTTTCTTT.